This is a list of T cell receptor beta chains from one sample in a study of radiation and T cells in renal cell carcinoma. Sequencing used immunoSEQ multiplex PCR; TCRdb keeps in-frame clones, though not all of them. Among roughly 150,000 clones listed, roughly 86% were seen once. The source material was blood, sampled from a patient whose treatment included radiotherapy and nephrectomy. Every receptor here comes from a woman aged 45 to 65 with renal cell carcinoma. CDR3s include the opening cysteine and the closing phenylalanine or tryptophan. Fields, in order: D gene, J gene, V gene, clone size, CDR3 DNA, CDR3 protein. D genes are given only for firm matches. Clone size appears in some rows only: once, few, many, or a class for an expanded clone.

. | TRBJ2-4 | TRBV2 | . | TGTGCCAGCAGTGATACCACAGGTCCTGGAAACATTCAGTACTTC | CASSDTTGPGNIQYF
. | TRBJ1-1 | TRBV2 | few | TGTGCCAGCAGTGTGGGAGCTGAAGCTTTCTTT | CASSVGAEAFF
TRBD1 | TRBJ2-5 | TRBV5-1 | . | TGCGCCAGCACTAAGGAGACAGGGGTTATTGGGACCCAGTACTTC | CASTKETGVIGTQYF
. | TRBJ1-1 | TRBV13 | . | TGTGCCAGCAGCTCCCTTTGGGGCGTAGCAGGGAGCACTGAAGCTTTCTTT | CASSSLWGVAGSTEAFF
TRBD2 | TRBJ2-3 | TRBV6-5 | . | TGTGCCAGCAGAAGACTAGCGAGAACAGATACGCAGTATTTT | CASRRLARTDTQYF
. | TRBJ1-1 | TRBV11-3 | few | TGTGCCAGCAGCTTAGAGCTGAACACTGAAGCTTTCTTT | CASSLELNTEAFF
. | TRBJ1-5 | TRBV10-1 | . | TGCGCCAGCAGTGAGTCGAATCACAGGCCAGGGATCAATCAGCCCCAGCATTTT | CASSESNHRPGINQPQHF
TRBD1 | TRBJ1-2 | TRBV6-5 | . | TGTGCCAGCACCCTACAGGGGGACTATGGCTACACCTTC | CASTLQGDYGYTF
TRBD1 | TRBJ1-2 | TRBV19 | . | TGTGCCAGTAGTATTGACAGGGCGCTCTCCTATGGCTACACCTTC | CASSIDRALSYGYTF
. | TRBJ1-5 | TRBV15 | . | TGTGCCACCAGCAGAGATAAGGTAGGGCAGCCCCAGCATTTT | CATSRDKVGQPQHF
TRBD1 | TRBJ2-7 | TRBV19 | . | TGTGCCAGTAGCTTAGGACAGGCCAGCTCCTACGAGCAGTACTTC | CASSLGQASSYEQYF
TRBD2 | TRBJ2-3 | TRBV5-4 | . | TGTGCCAGCAGCATCCGAAGCGGGGGGGCCGGAGATACGCAGTATTTT | CASSIRSGGAGDTQYF
TRBD1 | TRBJ1-2 | TRBV9 | . | TGTGCCAGCAGCGCTGGGGACAGGGTGCGTGGCTACACCTTC | CASSAGDRVRGYTF
. | TRBJ1-1 | TRBV5-4 | . | TGTGCCAGCAGCTTAGAGAGCACTGAAGCTTTCTTT | CASSLESTEAFF
. | TRBJ1-5 | TRBV9 | few | TGTGCCAGCAGCGTAGGGCTATTTCAGCCCCAGCATTTT | CASSVGLFQPQHF
TRBD1 | TRBJ1-3 | TRBV11-2 | . | TGTGCCAGCAGCTTCAGGGGGCGCGGAAACACCATATATTTT | CASSFRGRGNTIYF